A single sample is the source of the 3 T cell receptor beta chains below, sequenced in a study of shared clonotypes between healthy human individuals. TCRdb's table, derived via immunoSEQ multiplex PCR, lists solely in-frame clones and lacks some. The sample contains around 1.5 million clones, around 98% of which appear only once. The specimen sequenced was naive CD4+ T cells sorted from blood. Subset specified: CD45RA+ positively selected. The receptors come from a man under 40 in good health.

The V gene is TRBV28, the J gene TRBJ2-7, with 7 positions matching TRBD1. With V trimmed by 6 bases and J by 0 bases, 5 bases remained unmatched. The CDR3 totals 14 residues. Germline loops: CDR1 MDHEN, CDR2 SYDVKM. CDR3 amino acids: CASSRHRGSYEQYF. CDR3 in DNA: TGTGCCAGCAGCCGTCACAGGGGCTCCTACGAGCAGTACTTC.

The V gene is TRBV25-1, the J gene TRBJ2-1; TRBD1 matches at 9 bases. Per the germline V gene, CDR1 is MGHDK and CDR2 is SYGVNS. The CDR3 is 15 amino acids. V gave up 6 bases and J gave up 6 bases; unmatched junction bases: 9. CDR3 amino acids: CASSVTGTGFNEQFF. The CDR3 bases are TGTGCCAGCAGCGTCACCGGGACAGGGTTCAATGAGCAGTTCTTC.

V and J are TRBV2 and TRBJ2-1; 7 bases line up with TRBD1. The ends lost 3 bases at V and 10 bases at J; junction bases unmatched: 3. There are 12 residues in the CDR3. CDR1 SNHLY and CDR2 FYNNEI come from the germline V gene. The DNA for the CDR3 is TGTGCCAGCAGTGAGCAGGGGGACGAGCAGTTCTTC. It is translated as CASSEQGDEQFF.